This T cell receptor (beta chain) appears in the sequencing data of a study of CD8+CD57+ T cells in acquired aplastic anemia (dated by TCRdb to about 2018). Looking at the study overall: On average, sorted CD4+ and CD8+ cells yielded around 3.5 ug of extracted DNA, with a range of roughly 0.19 to 27.4 ug. What the authors observed across the whole study: Patients and healthy controls showed no significant difference in CD8+ Simpson's diversity (P=0.060). Approximately 27 CD8+ CDR3 sequences were found in both patients and controls but appeared to be highly expressed in patients and within the immunodominant clones of the patients.

In this study, sorted CD4+ and CD8+ T cells from the blood of healthy subjects and of severe aplastic anemia patients had their TCR repertoires deep-sequenced. Ficoll-Paque density gradient centrifugation was used to isolate peripheral blood mononuclear cells. Before DNA extraction, CD4+ and CD8+ T cells were sorted by FACS or by magnetic beads. Genomic DNA was used as template for profiling of TCR beta VDJ combinations and CDR3 sequences. An Illumina HiSeq 2000 was used for TCR repertoire sequencing. The authors processed their data as follows. Repertoire assessment relied on Simpson's diversity index, CDR3 size and DJ length profiles, and TRBV/TRBJ rearrangement plots. The most abundant DNA sequence in the deep sequencing data was taken as the immunodominant clone. CDR3 amino acid sequences were screened for sharing across subjects and were compared with published repertoires and the VDJdb database. TCRdb cleaned the public reads at Q25 with fastp, built clones with MiXCR and kept in-frame beta chains. Every entry covers one CDR3 protein and lists the most common genes and DNA from its rows. What appears here as the V and J calls and clone size reflects TCRdb's work, not the paper's. The sample includes 150,000 to 200,000 distinct CDR3 sequences, with around three fifths observed a single time. The ten largest clones represent around 46% of the sample.

On this clonotype itself: Its antigen target is currently unknown. This may arise from a read error, as a much more abundant clone is one base away.

The V end loses 0 bases and the J end loses 0 bases, and a stretch of 13 bases separates them. The CDR3, cysteine through phenylalanine, is 17 amino acids long. Only the CDR3 portion is preserved as DNA: 51 bases, with reading frame beginning at the first base. The germline V gene (reference sequence) gives CDR1 as SEHNR and CDR2 as FQNEAQ. Sequenced sample: sorted CD4+, CD8+, or CD8+CD57+ T cells (not recorded which) from PBMCs. The chain joins TRBV7-9 to TRBJ2-3; the D element could tentatively be TRBD1 or TRBD2, as 5 bases agree for each. This receptor was identified in a human donor with severe aplastic anemia or a healthy control (not recorded which). In nucleotides, the sequence is TGTGCCAGCAGCTTAGCGCTCGGGGACCTAAGCACAGATACGCAGTATTTT. Translated, it reads CASSLALGDLSTDTQYF.